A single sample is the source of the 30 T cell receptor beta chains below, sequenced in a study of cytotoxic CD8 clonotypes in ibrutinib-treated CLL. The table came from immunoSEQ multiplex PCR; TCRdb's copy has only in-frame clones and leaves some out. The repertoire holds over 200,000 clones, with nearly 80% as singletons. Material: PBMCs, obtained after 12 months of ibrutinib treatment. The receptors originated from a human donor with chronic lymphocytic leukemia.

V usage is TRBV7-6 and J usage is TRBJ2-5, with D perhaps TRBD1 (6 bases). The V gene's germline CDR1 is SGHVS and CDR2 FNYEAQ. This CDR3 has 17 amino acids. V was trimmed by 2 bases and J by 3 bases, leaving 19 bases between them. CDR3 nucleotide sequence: TGTGCCAGCAGCTTAAGCCCCCCAGGGGATTTGAAAGAGACCCAGTACTTC. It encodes CASSLSPPGDLKETQYF. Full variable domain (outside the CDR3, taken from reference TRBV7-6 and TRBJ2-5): GAGVSQSPRYKVTKRGQDVALRCDPISGHVSLYWYRQALGQGPEFLTYFNYEAQQDKSGLPNDRFSAERPEGSISTLTIQRTEQRDSAMYRCASSLSPPGDLKETQYFGPGTRLLVL.

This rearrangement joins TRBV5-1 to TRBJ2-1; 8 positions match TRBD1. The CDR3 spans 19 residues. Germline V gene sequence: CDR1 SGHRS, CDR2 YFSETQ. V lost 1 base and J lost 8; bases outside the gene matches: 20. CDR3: CASSLTAGGQVSISYEQFF. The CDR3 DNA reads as TGCGCCAGCAGCTTGACGGCAGGGGGACAGGTTTCTATAAGCTATGAGCAGTTCTTC.

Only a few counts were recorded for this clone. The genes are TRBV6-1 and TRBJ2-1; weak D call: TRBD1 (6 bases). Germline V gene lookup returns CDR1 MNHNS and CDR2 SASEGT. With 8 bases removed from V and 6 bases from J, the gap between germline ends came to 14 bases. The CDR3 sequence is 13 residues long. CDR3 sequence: CASGTGIGNEQFF. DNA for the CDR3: TGTGCCAGCGGAACAGGGATAGGCAATGAGCAGTTCTTC.

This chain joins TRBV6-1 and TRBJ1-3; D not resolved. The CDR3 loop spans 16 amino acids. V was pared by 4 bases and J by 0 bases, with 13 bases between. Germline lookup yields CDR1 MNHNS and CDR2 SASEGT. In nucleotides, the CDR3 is TGTGCCAGCAGTGTCCATCTCGAGAACTCTGGAAACACCATATATTTT. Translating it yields CASSVHLENSGNTIYF.

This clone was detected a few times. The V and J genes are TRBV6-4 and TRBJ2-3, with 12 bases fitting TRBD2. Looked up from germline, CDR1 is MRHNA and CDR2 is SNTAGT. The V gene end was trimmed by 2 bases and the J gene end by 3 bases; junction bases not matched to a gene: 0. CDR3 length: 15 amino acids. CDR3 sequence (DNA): TGTGCCAGCAGTGACGGGACTAGCGGGACAGATACGCAGTATTTT. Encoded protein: CASSDGTSGTDTQYF.

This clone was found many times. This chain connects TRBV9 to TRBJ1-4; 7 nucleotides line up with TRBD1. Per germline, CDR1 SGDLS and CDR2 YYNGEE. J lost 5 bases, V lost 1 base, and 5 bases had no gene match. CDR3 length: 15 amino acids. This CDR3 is CASSVRAQGNEKLFF. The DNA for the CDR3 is TGTGCCAGCAGCGTAAGAGCACAGGGGAATGAAAAACTGTTTTTT.

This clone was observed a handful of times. CDR3 amino acids: CASVEGSTDTQYF. Here the CDR3 DNA reads TGTGCCTCCGTGGAGGGTAGCACAGATACGCAGTATTTT. The V and J genes are TRBV30 and TRBJ2-3; TRBD2 might be the D (6 bases). In germline, CDR1 is GTSNPN, CDR2 SVGIG (reference sequence). V was cut by 7 bases and J by 0 bases, with 11 bases left in between. The CDR3 extends over 13 amino acids.

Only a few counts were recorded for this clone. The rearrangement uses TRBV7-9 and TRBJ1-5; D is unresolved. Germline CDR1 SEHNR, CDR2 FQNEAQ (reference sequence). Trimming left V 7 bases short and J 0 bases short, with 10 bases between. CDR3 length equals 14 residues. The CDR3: CASNYGDSNQPQHF. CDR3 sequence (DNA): TGTGCCAGCAACTATGGGGATAGCAATCAGCCCCAGCATTTT.

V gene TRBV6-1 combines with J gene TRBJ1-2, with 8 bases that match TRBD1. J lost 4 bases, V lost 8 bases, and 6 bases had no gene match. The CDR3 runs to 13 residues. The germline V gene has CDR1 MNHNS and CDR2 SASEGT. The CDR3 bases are TGTGCCAGCGGGACAGGTGTTCTCTATGGCTACACCTTC. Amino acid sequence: CASGTGVLYGYTF.

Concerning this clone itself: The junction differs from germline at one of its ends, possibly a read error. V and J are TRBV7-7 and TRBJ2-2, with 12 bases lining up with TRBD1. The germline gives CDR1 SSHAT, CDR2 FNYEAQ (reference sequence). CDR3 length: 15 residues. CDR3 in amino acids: CASSPGTGGNGELFF. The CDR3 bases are TGTGCTAGCAGCCCCGGGACAGGGGGCAACGGGGAGCTGTTTTTT.

The CDR3 spells CASSAYRTANTEAFF. CDR3 in DNA: TGTGCCAGCTCAGCCTACCGTACCGCTAACACTGAAGCTTTCTTT. The chain recombines TRBV18 with TRBJ1-1, with D hard to call. Deletions cut 5 bases from V and 2 bases from J, with 15 bases between. Germline lookup yields CDR1 KGHSH and CDR2 LQKENI. This CDR3 is 15 amino acids long.

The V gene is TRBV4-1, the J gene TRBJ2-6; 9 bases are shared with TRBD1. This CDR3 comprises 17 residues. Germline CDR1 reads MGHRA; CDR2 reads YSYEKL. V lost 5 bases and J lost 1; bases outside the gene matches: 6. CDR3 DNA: TGCGCCAGCAGCAAGACAGGGGGGCCTTCTGGGGCCAACGTCCTGACTTTC. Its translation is CASSKTGGPSGANVLTF.

The CDR3 sequence: CASSLGTGISGNTIYF. CDR3 nucleotides: TGTGCCAGCAGCTTAGGCACCGGGATCTCTGGAAACACCATATATTTT. V and J are TRBV11-2 and TRBJ1-3; no clear D gene. Trimming removed 1 base from V and 0 bases from J, with 10 bases in between. This CDR3 is 16 amino acids long. CDR1 is SGHAT and CDR2 is FQNNGV in the germline V gene.

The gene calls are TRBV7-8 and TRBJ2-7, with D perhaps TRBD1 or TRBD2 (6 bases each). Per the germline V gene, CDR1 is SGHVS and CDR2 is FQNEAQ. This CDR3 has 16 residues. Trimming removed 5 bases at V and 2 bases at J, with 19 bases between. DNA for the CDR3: TGTGCCAGCAGCCCCGCGTGGGGGGCTACGACCTACGAGCAGTACTTC. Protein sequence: CASSPAWGATTYEQYF. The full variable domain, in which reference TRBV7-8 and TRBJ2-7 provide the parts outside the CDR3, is GAGVSQSPRYKVAKRGQDVALRCDPISGHVSLFWYQQALGQGPEFLTYFQNEAQLDKSGLPSDRFFAERPEGSVSTLKIQRTQQEDSAVYLCASSPAWGATTYEQYFGPGTRLTVT.

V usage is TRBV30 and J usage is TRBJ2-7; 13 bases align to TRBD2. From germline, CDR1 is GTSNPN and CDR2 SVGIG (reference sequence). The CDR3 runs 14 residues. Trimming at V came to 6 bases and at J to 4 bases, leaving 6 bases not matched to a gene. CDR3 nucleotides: TGTGCCTGCCGGACTAGCGGGGGATTGTACGAGCAGTACTTC. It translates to CACRTSGGLYEQYF.

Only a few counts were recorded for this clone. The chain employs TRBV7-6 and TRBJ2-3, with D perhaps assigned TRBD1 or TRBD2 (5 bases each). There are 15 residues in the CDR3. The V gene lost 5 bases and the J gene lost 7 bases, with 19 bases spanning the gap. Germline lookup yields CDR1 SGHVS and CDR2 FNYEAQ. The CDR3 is CASSDAGGMRNTQYF. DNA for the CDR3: TGTGCCAGCAGCGATGCTGGGGGTATGAGGAATACGCAGTATTTT.

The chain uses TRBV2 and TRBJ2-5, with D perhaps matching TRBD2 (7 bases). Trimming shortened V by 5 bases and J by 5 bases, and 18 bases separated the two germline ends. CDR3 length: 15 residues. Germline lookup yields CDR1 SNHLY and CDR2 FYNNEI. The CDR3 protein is CASSSREGGIETQYF. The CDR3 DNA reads TGTGCCAGCAGTTCCCGCGAGGGGGGGATTGAGACCCAGTACTTC.

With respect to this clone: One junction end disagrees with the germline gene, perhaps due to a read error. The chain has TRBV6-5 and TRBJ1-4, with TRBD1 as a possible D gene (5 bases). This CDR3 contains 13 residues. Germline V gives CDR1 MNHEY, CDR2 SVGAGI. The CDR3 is CASSYGTKEKLFF. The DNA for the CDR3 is TGTGCCAGCAGTTACGGGACTAAGGAAAAACTGTTTTTT.

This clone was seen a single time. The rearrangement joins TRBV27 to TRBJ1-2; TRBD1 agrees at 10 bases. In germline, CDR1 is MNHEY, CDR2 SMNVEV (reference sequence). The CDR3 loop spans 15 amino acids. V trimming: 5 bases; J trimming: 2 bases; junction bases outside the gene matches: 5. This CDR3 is CASSQWDRGNYGYTF. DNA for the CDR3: TGTGCCAGCAGTCAGTGGGACAGGGGAAACTATGGCTACACCTTC.

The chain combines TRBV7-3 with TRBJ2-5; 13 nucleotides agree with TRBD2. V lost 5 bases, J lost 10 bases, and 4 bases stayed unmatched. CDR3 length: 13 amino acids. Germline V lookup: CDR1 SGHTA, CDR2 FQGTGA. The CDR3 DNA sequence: TGTGCCAGCAGCCCAACTAGCGGGGGGGTCCAGTACTTC. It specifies CASSPTSGGVQYF.

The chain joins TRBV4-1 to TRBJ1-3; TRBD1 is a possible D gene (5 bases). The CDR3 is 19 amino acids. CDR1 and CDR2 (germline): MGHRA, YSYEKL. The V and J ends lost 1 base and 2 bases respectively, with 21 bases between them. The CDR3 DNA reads TGCGCCAGCAGCCAAGGCAGGGCCGGGGCGACTGGTCCTGGAAACACCATATATTTT. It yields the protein CASSQGRAGATGPGNTIYF.

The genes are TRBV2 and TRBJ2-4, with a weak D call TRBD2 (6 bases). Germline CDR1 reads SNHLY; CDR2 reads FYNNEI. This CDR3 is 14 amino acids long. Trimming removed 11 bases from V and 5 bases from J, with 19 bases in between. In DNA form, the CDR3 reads TGTGCCTCTTCCCCACTGGGGGGAGAAAACATTCAGTACTTC. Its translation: CASSPLGGENIQYF.

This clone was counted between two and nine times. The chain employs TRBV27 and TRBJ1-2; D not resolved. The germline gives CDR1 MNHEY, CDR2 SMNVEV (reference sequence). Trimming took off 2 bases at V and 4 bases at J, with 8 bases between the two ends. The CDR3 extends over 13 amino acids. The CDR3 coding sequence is TGTGCCAGCAGTTTAGGGGTCACCTATGGCTACACCTTC. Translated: CASSLGVTYGYTF.

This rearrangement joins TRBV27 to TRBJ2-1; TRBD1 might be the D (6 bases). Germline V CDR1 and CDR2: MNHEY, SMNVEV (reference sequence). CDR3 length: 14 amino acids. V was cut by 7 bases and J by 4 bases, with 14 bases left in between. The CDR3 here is CASTLGGPYNEQFF. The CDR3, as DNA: TGTGCCAGCACCCTAGGGGGACCTTACAATGAGCAGTTCTTC.

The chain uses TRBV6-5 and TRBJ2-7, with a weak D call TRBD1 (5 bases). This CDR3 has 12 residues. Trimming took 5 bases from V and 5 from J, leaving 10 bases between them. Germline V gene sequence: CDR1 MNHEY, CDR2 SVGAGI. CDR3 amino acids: CASSDQGNEQYF. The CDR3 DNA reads TGTGCCAGCAGTGACCAGGGTAACGAGCAGTACTTC.

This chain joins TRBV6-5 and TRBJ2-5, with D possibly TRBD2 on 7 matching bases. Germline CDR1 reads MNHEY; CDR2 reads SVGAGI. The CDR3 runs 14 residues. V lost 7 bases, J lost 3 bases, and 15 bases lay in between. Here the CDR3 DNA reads TGTGCCAGCAAGGCGGGGGCCAACGAAGAGACCCAGTACTTC. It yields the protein CASKAGANEETQYF.

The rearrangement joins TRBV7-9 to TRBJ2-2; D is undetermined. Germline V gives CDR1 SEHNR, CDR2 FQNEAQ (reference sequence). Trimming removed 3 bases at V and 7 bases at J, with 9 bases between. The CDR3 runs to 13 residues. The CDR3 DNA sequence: TGTGCCAGCAGCTTCCGAGGCAGCGGGGAGCTGTTTTTT. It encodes CASSFRGSGELFF.

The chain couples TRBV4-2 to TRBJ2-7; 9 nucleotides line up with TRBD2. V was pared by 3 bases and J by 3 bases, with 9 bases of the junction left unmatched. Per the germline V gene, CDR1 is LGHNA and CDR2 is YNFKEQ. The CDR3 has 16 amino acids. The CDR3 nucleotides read TGTGCCAGCAGCCACCCAGTAGCGGGAGCAAACTACGAGCAGTACTTC. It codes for CASSHPVAGANYEQYF.

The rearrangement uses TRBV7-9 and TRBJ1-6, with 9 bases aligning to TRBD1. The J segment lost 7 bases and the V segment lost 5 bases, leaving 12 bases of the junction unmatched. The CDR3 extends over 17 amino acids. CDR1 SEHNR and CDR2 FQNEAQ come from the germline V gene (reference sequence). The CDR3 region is CASSATRGQGRNSPLHF. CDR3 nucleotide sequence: TGTGCCAGCAGCGCTACTCGGGGACAGGGTCGGAATTCACCCCTCCACTTT.

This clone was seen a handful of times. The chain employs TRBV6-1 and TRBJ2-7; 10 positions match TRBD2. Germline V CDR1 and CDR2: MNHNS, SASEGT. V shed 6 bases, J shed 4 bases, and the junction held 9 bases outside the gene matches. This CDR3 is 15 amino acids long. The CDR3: CASSRTSGEFYEQYF. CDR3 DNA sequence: TGTGCCAGCAGCAGGACTAGCGGAGAATTTTACGAGCAGTACTTC.